The T cell receptor beta chain described here comes from a study of cytomegalovirus exposure and HLA in healthy donors. Looking at the study overall: According to later analysis, the same platform produced the roughly 120 validation and approximately 700 first-cohort repertoires.

Assay used: immunoSEQ multiplex PCR; TCRdb lists only in-frame clones, some missing. This repertoire shows about 120,000 clones, 88% found once; its top ten account for about 6.9%. Concerning this clone: Its antigen is unidentified.

The study's findings and limits: Diagnosis of cytomegalovirus status made by the classifier reportedly showed high specificity and sensitivity. According to a subsequent analysis, TCR clusters identified in the first cohort showed a tendency to co-occur across the 120 validation repertoires. Investigators reported 150 to 200 TCR beta chains as tied to cytomegalovirus.

Germline CDR1 and CDR2: GTSNPN and SVGIG (reference sequence). V was pared by 2 bases and J by 4 bases, with 2 bases of the junction left unmatched. The CDR3 spans 12 residues. The chain employs TRBV30 and TRBJ2-7, with 7 bases lining up with TRBD1. The TCR was taken from a woman between 18 and 29 years old in good health and CMV-seropositive. The sequenced sample was PBMCs. The CDR3 nucleotides are TGTGCCTGGAGTCCGACAGGGTACGAGCAGTACTTC. Protein product: CAWSPTGYEQYF.